One T cell receptor (beta chain) is described in this entry. Its antigen is still unknown. Trimming shortened V by 3 bases and J by 1 base, and 10 bases separated the two germline ends. CDR1 is KGHSH, CDR2 LQKENI, per germline. The length of the CDR3 is 15 residues. This specimen comes from a study of T cell responses to AZD1222 COVID-19 vaccine. Study-wide points: Compared with day 0, the breadth and depth of the Spike-specific TCR repertoire rose significantly after two doses of AZD1222. Repertoire sampling occurred only after the peak T cell response. Donors were largely white British and mainly female; clonal diversity was possibly underestimated.

Whether given at about 4 or about 12 weeks, second doses were pooled. Generated by immunoSEQ multiplex PCR, the TCRdb table keeps only in-frame clones and is missing some. Counted here are tens of thousands of clones, 80% occurring once; the ten biggest clones make up approximately 47%. The sequence was collected from an adult who received the AZD1222 COVID-19 vaccine. The sample here was peripheral blood, taken 28 days after the second AZD1222 dose. This sequence joins TRBV18 and TRBJ1-3, with a weak D call TRBD1 (5 bases). The CDR3 spells CASSPAQGSGNTIYF. The DNA for the CDR3 is TGTGCCAGCTCACCTGCTCAGGGTTCTGGAAACACCATATATTTT.